These T cell receptor beta chains were read from a single sample in a study of regulatory dendritic cells for organ transplantation. Only in-frame clones appear in the TCRdb table, and some are missing; sequencing was by immunoSEQ multiplex PCR. The repertoire holds about 20,000 clones, 70% to 80% seen once, with approximately 0.92% in the top ten. The sequenced sample consisted of memory CD4+ T cells from blood. The receptors here all came from a human donor in good health. Each CDR3 is given with its conserved first and last residue. D genes are given only for firm matches. Size values are once, few and many counts, or a class for expanded clones, and some rows have none.

TRBV5-1,.,TRBJ1-4,.,19,CASSLGLGQGFATNEKLFF,TGCGCCAGCAGCTTGGGCCTGGGACAAGGGTTTGCAACTAATGAAAAACTGTTTTTT
TRBV19,TRBD1,TRBJ1-5,once,16,CASSIGGGQGSQPQHF,TGTGCCAGTAGTATTGGTGGGGGACAGGGAAGTCAGCCCCAGCATTTT
TRBV6-5,TRBD1,TRBJ1-2,.,14,CASSYLTGGLGYTF,TGTGCCAGCAGTTACTTAACAGGGGGCCTTGGCTACACCTTC
TRBV27,.,TRBJ1-4,.,13,CASRRATNEKLFF,TGTGCCAGCCGTCGGGCAACTAATGAAAAACTGTTTTTT
TRBV5-5,.,TRBJ2-3,.,13,CATQGTLTDTQYF,TGTGCCACCCAGGGTACCCTCACAGATACGCAGTATTTT
TRBV5-1,.,TRBJ2-5,.,13,CASGLGARETQYF,TGCGCCAGCGGGCTGGGGGCACGGGAGACCCAGTACTTC
TRBV19,TRBD2,TRBJ2-1,.,17,CASSISGVAGGYNEQFF,TGTGCCAGTAGTATAAGTGGGGTAGCGGGGGGCTACAATGAGCAGTTCTTC
TRBV18,.,TRBJ2-1,few,13,CASSPFTDNEQFF,TGTGCCAGCTCACCCTTCACAGACAATGAGCAGTTCTTC
TRBV5-1,TRBD2,TRBJ2-3,.,14,CASSGGLAGDTQYF,TGCGCCAGCAGCGGTGGACTAGCGGGAGATACGCAGTATTTT
TRBV7-2,TRBD2,TRBJ2-5,.,15,CASSRRLASEETQYF,TGTGCCAGCAGCCGCAGACTAGCGTCAGAAGAGACCCAGTACTTC
TRBV5-5,.,TRBJ1-5,.,13,CASSLYSNQPQHF,TGTGCCAGCAGCTTGTATAGCAATCAGCCCCAGCATTTT
TRBV5-1,TRBD1,TRBJ1-4,once,14,CASSSTGQIEKLFF,TGCGCCAGCAGCTCCACGGGACAGATTGAAAAACTGTTTTTT
TRBV5-1,.,TRBJ2-2,few,15,CASSLVATDTGELFF,TGCGCCAGCAGCTTGGTGGCGACAGACACCGGGGAGCTGTTTTTT
TRBV5-6,.,TRBJ1-1,.,14,CASTRGAGDTEAFF,TGTGCCAGCACGAGGGGAGCGGGGGACACTGAAGCTTTCTTT
TRBV4-1,.,TRBJ1-1,.,16,CASSHLFDRLNTEAFF,TGCGCCAGCAGCCATCTTTTTGACAGATTGAACACTGAAGCTTTCTTT
TRBV7-3,TRBD1,TRBJ1-1,few,14,CASSRTGGNTEAFF,TGTGCCAGCAGCCGGACAGGGGGGAACACTGAAGCTTTCTTT
TRBV7-9,.,TRBJ2-1,few,13,CASSQGQNNEQFF,TGTGCCAGCAGCCAAGGACAGAACAATGAGCAGTTCTTC
TRBV2,.,TRBJ1-4,.,15,CASTRQPTTNEKLFF,TGTGCCAGCACGCGACAGCCAACAACTAATGAAAAACTGTTTTTT
TRBV12-5,TRBD1,TRBJ1-1,.,15,CASGLGTGGFTEAFF,TGTGCTAGTGGTTTAGGGACAGGGGGCTTTACTGAAGCTTTCTTT
TRBV5-8,TRBD2,TRBJ2-3,.,15,CASSSREGHTDTQYF,TGTGCCAGCAGCTCAAGGGAGGGCCATACAGATACGCAGTATTTT
TRBV9,.,TRBJ1-3,.,14,CASSESQGGNTIYF,TGTGCCAGCAGCGAGTCACAGGGTGGAAACACCATATATTTT
TRBV10-1,TRBD1,TRBJ1-6,once,14,CASRSGTGHSPLHF,TGCGCCAGCAGGTCCGGGACAGGGCACTCACCCCTCCACTTT
TRBV5-5,TRBD1,TRBJ1-5,.,14,CASSLAPGGQPQHF,TGTGCCAGCAGCTTGGCCCCAGGGGGGCAGCCCCAGCATTTT
TRBV11-2,TRBD1,TRBJ2-3,few,13,CASSLRPGDRGYF,TGTGCCAGCAGCTTAAGGCCCGGGGACAGGGGTTATTTT
TRBV5-4,.,TRBJ2-7,few,15,CASSSRRGADYEQYF,TGTGCCAGCAGCTCTCGCAGGGGCGCGGACTACGAGCAGTACTTC
TRBV19,.,TRBJ2-3,.,17,CASSRMSARGRTDTQYF,TGTGCCAGTAGTCGTATGAGTGCGCGGGGTCGGACAGATACGCAGTATTTT
TRBV5-1,.,TRBJ1-6,.,14,CASSFSTDNSPLHF,TGCGCCAGCAGCTTCTCGACAGATAATTCACCCCTCCACTTT
TRBV19,.,TRBJ1-2,few,17,CASSIGGASDWAYGYTF,TGTGCCAGTAGTATCGGAGGGGCCTCTGATTGGGCCTATGGCTACACCTTC
TRBV19,.,TRBJ1-2,.,14,CASTPQRTASGYTF,TGTGCCAGTACCCCCCAACGGACAGCGTCGGGCTACACCTTC
TRBV5-1,TRBD1,TRBJ1-4,.,16,CASSLDGGQGNEKLFF,TGCGCCAGCAGCTTGGACGGGGGACAGGGGAATGAAAAACTGTTTTTT
TRBV15,TRBD2,TRBJ2-5,.,16,CATSRGLERGQETQYF,TGTGCCACCAGCAGAGGGCTGGAGCGGGGCCAAGAGACCCAGTACTTC
TRBV5-1,TRBD2,TRBJ2-1,.,14,CASSLSGVYNEQFF,TGCGCCAGCAGTTTGAGCGGGGTTTACAATGAGCAGTTCTTC
TRBV7-3,.,TRBJ2-2,.,14,CASSLSRDTGELFF,TGTGCCAGCAGCTTATCCCGAGACACCGGGGAGCTGTTTTTT
TRBV19,.,TRBJ1-2,.,13,CASSLGGEAGYTF,TGTGCCAGTAGTCTCGGCGGGGAGGCTGGCTACACCTTC
TRBV4-2,.,TRBJ2-1,.,15,CASSQAEGGDYEQFF,TGTGCCAGCAGCCAAGCCGAGGGGGGGGACTATGAGCAGTTCTTC
TRBV5-5,TRBD2,TRBJ2-3,once,18,CASSLALASGGMTDTQYF,TGTGCCAGCAGCTTGGCATTAGCTAGCGGAGGGATGACAGATACGCAGTATTTT
TRBV4-3,TRBD1,TRBJ2-7,.,16,CASSHTTGTAGDEQYF,TGCGCCAGCAGCCATACTACCGGGACAGCCGGGGACGAGCAGTACTTC
TRBV4-2,TRBD1,TRBJ2-1,.,16,CASSQGEGARRNEQFF,TGTGCCAGCAGCCAGGGCGAGGGGGCCAGGAGGAATGAGCAGTTCTTC
TRBV29-1,TRBD1,TRBJ2-5,.,13,CSVNRGFQETQYF,TGCAGCGTGAACAGGGGATTCCAAGAGACCCAGTACTTC
TRBV9,.,TRBJ1-6,few,14,CASSPQSGNSPLHF,TGTGCCAGCAGCCCCCAGTCGGGGAATTCACCCCTCCACTTT
TRBV5-1,TRBD2,TRBJ2-7,few,16,CASSVGTSGGPRQQYF,TGCGCCAGCAGCGTTGGGACTAGCGGGGGGCCAAGGCAGCAGTACTTC
TRBV4-1,.,TRBJ2-3,few,14,CASSQDPAQDTQYF,TGCGCCAGCAGCCAAGATCCAGCGCAAGATACGCAGTATTTT
TRBV4-1,.,TRBJ2-1,once,16,CASSQLPGVSYNEQFF,TGCGCCAGCAGCCAACTGCCAGGGGTTTCCTACAATGAGCAGTTCTTC